The 2 T cell receptor beta chains below all came from one sample that was sequenced in a study of shared clonotypes between healthy human individuals. CD45RO-negative CD8 cells positively selected for CCR7 made up the naive population, which excluded terminally differentiated effector memory CD45RA+ cells. Measured with immunoSEQ multiplex PCR; TCRdb has only the in-frame clones, and not every one. The sample shows around 1.9 million clones, 93% of them seen only once. Sequencing input: naive CD8+ T cells from PBMCs. The source is a young man in good health. Some clones in this sample may be carry-over from other donors' samples.

This chain joins TRBV27 and TRBJ2-5; D uncertain. The length of the CDR3 is 14 residues. Trimming took off 5 bases at V and 5 bases at J, with 15 bases between the two ends. In germline, CDR1 is MNHEY, CDR2 SMNVEV (reference sequence). The CDR3: CASSPGRDRETQYF. The CDR3 coding sequence is TGTGCCAGCAGTCCAGGACGCGATCGGGAGACCCAGTACTTC.

This chain joins TRBV28 and TRBJ2-7; 7 nucleotides agree with TRBD2. Trimming at V came to 1 base and at J to 5 bases, leaving 8 bases not matched to a gene. Germline V gene sequence: CDR1 MDHEN, CDR2 SYDVKM. The CDR3 is made up of 15 amino acids. CDR3 loop: CASSLSPSGINEQYF. CDR3 nucleotide sequence: TGTGCCAGCAGTTTATCCCCGAGCGGGATTAACGAGCAGTACTTC. Using reference TRBV28 and TRBJ2-7 for the parts outside the CDR3, the full variable domain is DVKVTQSSRYLVKRTGEKVFLECVQDMDHENMFWYRQDPGLGLRLIYFSYDVKMKEKGDIPEGYSVSREKKERFSLILESASTNQTSMYLCASSLSPSGINEQYFGPGTRLTVT.